The sequence of this T cell receptor beta chain was determined in a study of identical twins. This clonotype was observed a handful of times. MiXCR, run by TCRdb on the 5' RACE reads, gives a single entry per CDR3 protein. Altogether hundreds of thousands of distinct CDR3 sequences are present, under 8.5% being singletons, with the ten largest covering around 1.6%. These records were also assigned to another study, of yellow fever vaccine responses in identical twins. That paper states: Reportedly, twins' vaccine T cell responses looked partly convergent and partly personalized.

Sequencing used PBMCs. The sequence was obtained from a woman under 30 in good health.

The CDR3 protein is CASSQRQFPYNEQFF. In DNA, the CDR3 is TGTGCCAGCTCACAGAGGCAGTTCCCCTACAATGAGCAGTTCTTC. The chain employs TRBV18 and TRBJ2-1; D is unclear. Germline V CDR1 and CDR2: KGHSH, LQKENI. There are 15 residues in the CDR3. Trimming removed 4 bases at V and 2 bases at J, with 12 bases between.